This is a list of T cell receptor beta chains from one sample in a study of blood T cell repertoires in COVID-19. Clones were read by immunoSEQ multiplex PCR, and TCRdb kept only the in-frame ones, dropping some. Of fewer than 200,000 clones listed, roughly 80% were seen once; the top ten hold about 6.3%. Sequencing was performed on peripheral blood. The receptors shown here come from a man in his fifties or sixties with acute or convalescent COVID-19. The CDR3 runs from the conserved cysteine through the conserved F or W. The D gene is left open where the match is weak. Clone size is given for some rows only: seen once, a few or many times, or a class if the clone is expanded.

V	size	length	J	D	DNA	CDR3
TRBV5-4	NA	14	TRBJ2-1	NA	TGTGCCAGCAGCTCCGGGAATCTCCACAATGAGCAGTTCTTC	CASSSGNLHNEQFF
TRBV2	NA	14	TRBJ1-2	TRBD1	TGTGCCAGCAGAGTGACAGGGTTTGTTGGTGGCTACACCTTC	CASRVTGFVGGYTF
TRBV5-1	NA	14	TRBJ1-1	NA	TGCGCCAGCAGCTTGGGGCAGGTGAACACTGAAGCTTTCTTT	CASSLGQVNTEAFF
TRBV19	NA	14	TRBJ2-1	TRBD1	TGTGCCAGTAGCGACAGGGTCTCTCGGAATGAGCAGTTCTTC	CASSDRVSRNEQFF
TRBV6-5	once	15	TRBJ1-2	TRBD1	TGTGCCAGCAGTTACTCCGGGACAGGGGGCGCAGGAAACACCTTC	CASSYSGTGGAGNTF
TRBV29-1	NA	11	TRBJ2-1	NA	TGCAGCGTTGACGGGTACAATGAGCAGTTCTTC	CSVDGYNEQFF
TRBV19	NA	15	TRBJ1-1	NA	TGTGCCAGTAGTTTGGATATTAGGGGGAACACTGAAGCTTTCTTT	CASSLDIRGNTEAFF
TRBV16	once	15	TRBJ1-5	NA	TGTGCCAGCAGCCAATCCTCCGGCAGGGATCAGCCCCAGCATTTT	CASSQSSGRDQPQHF
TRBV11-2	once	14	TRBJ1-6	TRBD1	TGTGCCAGCAGCTTAGAACAGGGGGGCTCACCCCTCCACTTT	CASSLEQGGSPLHF
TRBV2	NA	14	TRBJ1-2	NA	TGTGCCAGCAGTCTCCGGGAGGGTAACTATGGCTACACCTTC	CASSLREGNYGYTF
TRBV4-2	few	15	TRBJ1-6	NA	TGTGCCAGCAGCCAAGAGGGAGGGGGTGATTCACCCCTCCACTTT	CASSQEGGGDSPLHF
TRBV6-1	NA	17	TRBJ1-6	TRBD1	TGTGCCAGCAGTGCGTCCCGGGACAGGCGAGGGGATTCACCCCTCCACTTT	CASSASRDRRGDSPLHF
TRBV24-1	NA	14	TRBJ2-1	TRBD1	TGTGCCACCAGTGGTGAGACAGGGAGTAATGAGCAGTTCTTC	CATSGETGSNEQFF
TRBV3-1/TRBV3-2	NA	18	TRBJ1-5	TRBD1	TGTGCCAGCAGCCCGAACCCGACAGGGACTAGCAGCAATCAGCCCCAGCATTTT	CASSPNPTGTSSNQPQHF
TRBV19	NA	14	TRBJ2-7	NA	TGTGCCAGTAGTAGGGAAAGACTAGAAGTCGAGCAGTACTTC	CASSRERLEVEQYF
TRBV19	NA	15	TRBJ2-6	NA	TGTGCCAGTAGTATACAGGGATCTGGGGCCAACGTCCTGACTTTC	CASSIQGSGANVLTF
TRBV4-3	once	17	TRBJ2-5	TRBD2	TGCGCCAGCAGCCAAGATAAGGGAGGGCAGTATGCGGAGACCCAGTACTTC	CASSQDKGGQYAETQYF
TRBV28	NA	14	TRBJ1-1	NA	TGTGCCAGCAGGGAAGGGGCGACGAACACTGAAGCTTTCTTT	CASREGATNTEAFF
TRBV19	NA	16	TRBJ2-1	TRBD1	TGTGCCAGTAGTATTACCACAGGGGGAACCTACAATGAGCAGTTCTTC	CASSITTGGTYNEQFF